One sample yielded the 31 T cell receptor beta chains listed below, sequenced in a study of blood T cells in healthy people across ages. A second PCR of roughly 6 to 12 cycles used a sample-barcoded 5' primer and a J-beta primer mix. Via MiXCR, TCRdb re-called the 5' RACE reads, giving one row per CDR3 protein. Of just over 800,000 distinct CDR3 sequences in the sample, about 62% were seen once. The specimen was blood. These receptors were taken from a man aged 30 to 45 in good health.

This clonotype was recorded many times. This sequence joins TRBV29-1 and TRBJ2-1, with 11 bases matching TRBD1. V shed 6 bases, J shed 10 bases, and the junction held 5 bases outside the gene matches. The CDR3 length is 12 residues. Germline V gene data show CDR1 as SQVTM and CDR2 as ANQGSEA. Written as DNA, the CDR3 is TGCAGCGTAGGACAGGGGGCCGAAGAGCAGTTCTTC. Protein sequence: CSVGQGAEEQFF.

Only a few counts were recorded for this clonotype. The chain carries TRBV29-1 and TRBJ2-5; D might be TRBD1 or TRBD2, each matching 5 bases. V was shortened by 4 bases and J by 1 base, with 7 bases between the two germline ends. Germline assignment: CDR1 SQVTM and CDR2 ANQGSEA. The CDR3 has 12 amino acids. CDR3: CSVAGPQETQYF. In nucleotides, the CDR3 is TGCAGCGTTGCGGGACCCCAAGAGACCCAGTACTTC.

This clonotype has just a few counts. The rearrangement uses TRBV6-5 and TRBJ2-1, with 7 bases identical to TRBD1. Trimming at V came to 0 bases and at J to 4 bases, leaving 6 bases not matched to a gene. Germline V gene lookup returns CDR1 MNHEY and CDR2 SVGAGI. The CDR3 consists of 16 residues. The CDR3 nucleotides are TGTGCCAGCAGTTACTCTTTACAGGGGCTATACAATGAGCAGTTCTTC. As protein: CASSYSLQGLYNEQFF.

This clonotype has just a few counts. CDR3 region: CASRRPGANVLTF. CDR3 sequence (DNA): TGTGCCAGCCGACGGCCTGGGGCCAACGTCCTGACTTTC. The chain links TRBV6-2 or TRBV6-3 to TRBJ2-6; D unclear. The ends were cut back, 8 bases at V and 2 bases at J, with 7 bases in the middle. Germline CDR1 and CDR2: MNHEY and SVGEGT. This CDR3 is built from 13 residues.

This clonotype was counted only a few times. The chain joins TRBV29-1 to TRBJ2-1, with D unclear. The CDR3 extends over 15 amino acids. Germline CDR1 is SQVTM and CDR2 is ANQGSEA. Trimming removed 4 bases at V and 0 bases at J, with 13 bases between. The CDR3 region is CSVAVGVGSYNEQFF. In DNA, the CDR3 is TGCAGCGTTGCAGTCGGAGTGGGCTCCTACAATGAGCAGTTCTTC.

The V gene is TRBV5-1, the J gene TRBJ2-4; D might be TRBD1 (6 bases). The J call is doubtful: the DNA matches TRBJ2-5 better. The germline CDR1 and CDR2 sequences are SGHRS and YFSETQ. This CDR3 is built from 16 residues. In nucleotides, the CDR3 is TGCGCCAGCAGCTTGTCGGTTGGGACATCTCAAGAGACCCAGTACTTC. It codes for CASSLSVGTSQETQYF.

The genes are TRBV29-1 and TRBJ1-2, with D hard to call. Trimming cost V 3 bases and J 2 bases, with 10 bases left between them. Germline loops: CDR1 SQVTM, CDR2 ANQGSEA. The CDR3 sequence is 13 residues long. The CDR3 nucleotides are TGCAGCGTTGATGCAGCCAGAAACTATGGCTACACCTTC. Its protein product is CSVDAARNYGYTF.

This clonotype showed up just a few times. The chain links TRBV20-1 to TRBJ2-3; D possibly matches TRBD1 or TRBD2 (6 bases each). V was shortened by 5 bases and J by 3 bases, with 18 bases between the two germline ends. The CDR3 contains 15 residues. CDR1 DFQATT and CDR2 SNEGSKA come from the germline V gene (reference sequence). CDR3 DNA: TGCAGTGCTGGTTCCACCGGGGGCGGTACAGATACGCAGTATTTT. It specifies CSAGSTGGGTDTQYF.

This clonotype was counted a few times. This chain joins TRBV29-1 and TRBJ2-3; 8 bases match TRBD1. Germline V CDR1 and CDR2: SQVTM, ANQGSEA. Losses at the gene ends were 0 bases for V and 4 bases for J; bases not matched to a gene: 9. The CDR3 is made up of 16 amino acids. CDR3 coding DNA: TGCAGCGTTGAAGATGCCCTTGGACAGGGAGCAGATACGCAGTATTTT. This translates into CSVEDALGQGADTQYF.

CDR3: CASSLDFALAKNIQYF. In DNA form, the CDR3 reads TGTGCCAGCAGTTTGGACTTTGCCCTAGCCAAAAACATTCAGTACTTC. The V gene is TRBV28, the J gene TRBJ2-4; D may be TRBD2 (5 bases). Germline lookup yields CDR1 MDHEN and CDR2 SYDVKM. The V end was cut by 3 bases, the J end by 0 bases, with 12 bases between. The CDR3 consists of 16 residues.

A single count supports this clonotype. The chain is built from TRBV7-3 and TRBJ2-3; D perhaps matches TRBD2 (6 bases). There are 12 residues in the CDR3. Trimming stripped 4 bases from V and 8 bases from J, with 10 bases between. Germline-derived CDR1 and CDR2 are SGHTA and FQGTGA. The CDR3 loop reads CASSSRGGTQYF. The CDR3 DNA is TGTGCCAGCAGCTCAAGGGGAGGTACGCAGTATTTT.

The CDR3 DNA reads as TGCAGTGCTGGTGGACGGGCCGACGCCCAGAAGACCCAGTACTTC. It specifies CSAGGRADAQKTQYF. The rearrangement joins TRBV20-1 to TRBJ2-5; no definite D call. This CDR3 has 15 amino acids. V lost 5 bases and J lost 6, with 22 bases in between. Germline values: CDR1 DFQATT, CDR2 SNEGSKA (reference sequence).

About this clonotype itself: It may be a read error: a sequence one base away is much more abundant. The J gene is TRBJ2-7, the V gene TRBV12-3 or TRBV12-4; D not resolved. The CDR3 spans 10 residues. V lost 5 bases and J lost 4, with 3 bases in between. The CDR3 region is CASSKYEQYF. The CDR3 bases are TGTGCCAGCAGTAAGTACGAGCAGTACTTC.

This clonotype was seen just once. The rearrangement links TRBV3-1 to TRBJ1-5; 7 nucleotides agree with TRBD1. This CDR3 is built from 13 residues. The germline gives CDR1 LGHDT, CDR2 YNNKEL (reference sequence). Trimming at V came to 8 bases and at J to 4 bases, leaving 5 bases not matched to a gene. The CDR3 DNA is TGTGCCAGCGGTCCGACAGGGAATCAGCCCCAGCATTTT. Protein sequence: CASGPTGNQPQHF.

The sample holds a few counts of this clonotype. The rearrangement uses TRBV28 and TRBJ2-1; D call uncertain. CDR1 and CDR2 from the germline V gene are MDHEN and SYDVKM. Trimming removed 7 bases at V and 5 bases at J, with 15 bases between. This CDR3 is built from 14 residues. CDR3 protein: CASKTNGANNEQFF. The CDR3 DNA follows: TGTGCCAGCAAAACCAACGGCGCCAACAATGAGCAGTTCTTC. The full variable domain, rest sourced from reference TRBV28 and TRBJ2-1, is DVKVTQSSRYLVKRTGEKVFLECVQDMDHENMFWYRQDPGLGLRLIYFSYDVKMKEKGDIPEGYSVSREKKERFSLILESASTNQTSMYLCASKTNGANNEQFFGPGTRLTVL.

The chain couples TRBV5-1 to TRBJ2-1, with D possibly matching TRBD1 (6 bases). The CDR3 consists of 15 residues. Per germline, CDR1 SGHRS and CDR2 YFSETQ. V gave up 4 bases and J gave up 3 bases, with 14 bases separating them. DNA for the CDR3: TGCGCCAGCAGCCCATCAGGGGCAGGCTACAATGAGCAGTTCTTC. It yields the protein CASSPSGAGYNEQFF.

The chain carries TRBV11-2 and TRBJ1-4, with D possibly being TRBD1 (5 bases). V was cut by 3 bases and J by 2 bases, with 10 bases left in between. Germline CDR1 and CDR2: SGHAT and FQNNGV. The CDR3 runs to 15 residues. CDR3 region: CASSFNRQTNEKLFF. Written as DNA, the CDR3 is TGTGCCAGCAGCTTTAATCGACAGACTAATGAAAAACTGTTTTTT.

This sequence joins TRBV6-5 and TRBJ2-1, with 11 bases identical to TRBD2. The V gene's germline CDR1 is MNHEY and CDR2 SVGAGI. Losses at the gene ends were 4 bases for V and 0 bases for J; bases not matched to a gene: 8. The CDR3 totals 18 residues. The CDR3 protein is CASSSSGTSGYSYNEQFF. CDR3 in DNA: TGTGCCAGCAGTTCATCCGGGACTAGCGGCTACTCCTACAATGAGCAGTTCTTC.

V usage is TRBV5-5 and J usage is TRBJ2-7; D is perhaps TRBD1 or TRBD2 (5 bases each). This CDR3 comprises 15 residues. V lost 3 bases to trimming and J lost 1 base, with 14 bases between them. Germline assignment: CDR1 SGHKS and CDR2 YYEKEE (reference sequence). CDR3 amino acids: CASSYTGRSSYEQYF. CDR3 in DNA: TGTGCCAGCAGCTATACGGGACGCTCGTCCTACGAGCAGTACTTC.

The rearrangement joins TRBV5-1 to TRBJ2-7, with D tentatively TRBD2 (5 bases). CDR1 and CDR2 (germline): SGHRS, YFSETQ. Trimming removed 4 bases at V and 3 bases at J, with 14 bases between. The length of the CDR3 is 14 residues. CDR3 bases: TGCGCCAGCAGCCTGGATGGGAGCGTCTACGAGCAGTACTTC. It specifies CASSLDGSVYEQYF.

The chain recombines TRBV21-1 with TRBJ1-1. TRBV21-1 corresponds to a pseudogene. The CDR3 covers 18 residues. The DNA of the CDR3 is TGTGCCAGCAGCAAAGGGGTGTGGGTCGAGTTAATGAACACTGAAGCTTTCTTT. Amino acids: CASSKGVWVELMNTEAFF.

A word on this clonotype: Germline and junction disagree at one end, which may indicate a read error. The chain joins TRBV20-1 to TRBJ1-2; a possible D gene is TRBD1 (6 bases). Germline CDR1 reads DFQATT; CDR2 reads SNEGSKA (reference sequence). CDR3 size: 10 residues. The CDR3 DNA reads as TGCAGTCCTAGGGGGTATGGCTACACCTTC. Its translation is CSPRGYGYTF.

This chain links TRBV7-2 with TRBJ2-3, with TRBD1 as a possible D gene (6 bases). In germline, CDR1 is SGHTA, CDR2 FQGNSA. CDR3 length equals 15 residues. Trimming took off 4 bases at V and 8 bases at J, with 19 bases between the two ends. The CDR3 region is CASSSPRGSSLTQYF. CDR3 sequence (DNA): TGTGCCAGCAGCTCCCCCAGGGGAAGCTCTCTTACGCAGTATTTT.

The chain has TRBV9 and TRBJ2-1, with 8 positions matching TRBD2. CDR1 is SGDLS, CDR2 YYNGEE, per germline. The junction had 3 bases not matched to a gene; V was cut back by 0 bases and J by 4 bases. This CDR3 region has 15 residues. The CDR3 nucleotides read TGTGCCAGCAGCGTAGGAAGCGGGGGTTACAATGAGCAGTTCTTC. Translated: CASSVGSGGYNEQFF.

The sample holds a few counts of this clonotype. The rearrangement links TRBV5-1 to TRBJ1-2, with D possibly being TRBD1 (5 bases). This CDR3 comprises 12 residues. V was clipped by 5 bases and J by 8 bases, with 13 bases between them. Germline V gene sequence: CDR1 SGHRS, CDR2 YFSETQ. CDR3 nucleotide sequence: TGCGCCAGCAGTCCAGGGTTGAGCGGCTACACCTTC. It yields the protein CASSPGLSGYTF.

This clonotype was seen a handful of times. This chain joins TRBV29-1 and TRBJ2-7, with D perhaps being TRBD1 or TRBD2 (5 bases each). The germline V gene encodes CDR1 SQVTM and CDR2 ANQGSEA. The CDR3 contains 14 residues. The V and J ends lost 2 bases and 3 bases respectively, with 14 bases between them. CDR3 amino acids: CSVELGTGSYEQYF. CDR3 sequence (DNA): TGCAGCGTTGAACTCGGGACGGGAAGCTACGAGCAGTACTTC.

The chain uses TRBV20-1 and TRBJ2-7; TRBD1 aligns across 8 bases. The CDR3 extends over 13 amino acids. Germline lookup yields CDR1 DFQATT and CDR2 SNEGSKA (reference sequence). V lost 7 bases to trimming and J lost 2 bases; unmatched junction nucleotides: 7. The CDR3 loop reads CSGGRGRTYEQYF. CDR3 nucleotide sequence: TGCAGTGGGGGCAGGGGGCGCACCTACGAGCAGTACTTC.

The chain is built from TRBV27 and TRBJ2-5; D possibly matches TRBD1 or TRBD2 (5 bases each). Germline V gene lookup returns CDR1 MNHEY and CDR2 SMNVEV (reference sequence). The CDR3 is 13 residues long. The V and J ends lost 8 bases and 5 bases respectively, with 15 bases between them. CDR3 in amino acids: CASVGGGEETQYF. DNA for the CDR3: TGTGCCAGCGTCGGTGGGGGAGAGGAGACCCAGTACTTC.

The chain combines TRBV24-1 with TRBJ2-5; 8 positions agree with TRBD1. CDR3 length: 17 residues. The germline V gene encodes CDR1 KGHDR and CDR2 SFDVKD. V gave up 12 bases and J gave up 1 base; unmatched junction bases: 18. The CDR3 DNA follows: TGTGCCTACCCAGGGGGTCCGGGACAGGAAAGCCAAGAGACCCAGTACTTC. Protein product: CAYPGGPGQESQETQYF.

The sample holds a few counts of this clonotype. V gene TRBV12-3 or TRBV12-4 combines with J gene TRBJ1-4; D is uncertain. Trimming shortened V by 3 bases and J by 0 bases, and 2 bases separated the two germline ends. This CDR3 contains 13 residues. The CDR3 nucleotides read TGTGCCAGCAGTTTCTCAACTAATGAAAAACTGTTTTTT. Protein product: CASSFSTNEKLFF.

This chain links TRBV6-6 with TRBJ2-3; 9 nucleotides align to TRBD1. Germline assignment: CDR1 MNHNY and CDR2 SVGAGI (reference sequence). The CDR3 runs to 17 residues. With 0 bases clipped from V and 3 bases from J, the junction kept 7 bases outside the gene matches. CDR3 protein: CASSYSANRGLTDTQYF. CDR3 DNA sequence: TGTGCCAGCAGTTACTCAGCAAACAGGGGGCTGACAGATACGCAGTATTTT.